This TCR beta chain was sequenced for a study of T cells in Graves' hyperthyroidism and ophthalmopathy. General study results and limits: Blood also showed most of the thyroid clonotypes that were expanded above 0.001.

Patients with ophthalmopathy all had a Clinical Activity Score of at least 3, a NOSPECS grade of at least 4 and duration under 3 months. V lost 6 bases and J lost 4; bases outside the gene matches: 9. In germline, CDR1 is DFQATT, CDR2 SNEGSKA (reference sequence). CDR3 length equals 14 residues. Amplified TCR beta CDR3 regions came from RNA transcripts. TCR CDR3 underwent first-round RT-PCR with the HTBI primer set. TCRdb reprocessed the multiplex PCR reads via MiXCR and lists one record per CDR3 protein. The table records hundreds of thousands of distinct CDR3 sequences, roughly a sixth of them present only once. Comments on this clonotype: Its specificity is unknown.

This chain joins TRBV20-1 and TRBJ1-1, with 9 bases that match TRBD1. This receptor was obtained from a woman aged 18 to 35 with Graves' ophthalmopathy. Specimen: blood. The CDR3, as DNA: TGCAGTGCCTTCCCCCCGACAGGGGGCACTGAAGCTTTCTTT. Protein: CSAFPPTGGTEAFF.